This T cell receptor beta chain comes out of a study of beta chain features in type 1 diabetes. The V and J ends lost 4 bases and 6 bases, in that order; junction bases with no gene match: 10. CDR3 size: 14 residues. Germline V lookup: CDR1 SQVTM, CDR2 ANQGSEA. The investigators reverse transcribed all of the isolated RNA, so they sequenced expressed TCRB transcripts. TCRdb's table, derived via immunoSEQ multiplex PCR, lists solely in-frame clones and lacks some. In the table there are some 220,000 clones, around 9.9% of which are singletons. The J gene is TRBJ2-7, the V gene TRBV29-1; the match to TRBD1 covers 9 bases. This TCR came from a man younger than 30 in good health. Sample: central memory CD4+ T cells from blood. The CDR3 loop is CSVANRTGVSEQYF. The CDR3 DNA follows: TGCAGCGTTGCGAATAGGACAGGGGTAAGCGAGCAGTACTTC.